Following are 19 T cell receptor beta chains from one sample sequenced in a study of T cells after yellow fever vaccination. One entry per CDR3 protein results from TCRdb running MiXCR on the 5' RACE reads. Among about 5,800 distinct CDR3 sequences listed, approximately 5.9% were seen once. Sequenced here: PBMCs, either bulk or a sorted T-cell subset (CD4+, CD8+, memory, or dextramer-sorted; not recorded which), sampled roughly 15 days after the first yellow fever vaccination. The source of these receptors is a man aged 18-30 years who received the YFV17D yellow fever vaccine.

This clonotype has at least ten counts. The J gene is TRBJ1-1, the V gene TRBV29-1; D call uncertain. Germline-derived CDR1 and CDR2 are SQVTM and ANQGSEA. The CDR3 length is 14 residues. V was pared by 6 bases and J by 2 bases, with 16 bases between. The CDR3 bases are TGCAGCGTACACACGAAACGACTTAACACTGAAGCTTTCTTT. Protein: CSVHTKRLNTEAFF.

There are many counts of this clonotype. The chain recombines TRBV3-1 with TRBJ2-7, with TRBD1 matching over 8 bases. Germline-derived CDR1 and CDR2 are LGHDT and YNNKEL (reference sequence). The V gene end was trimmed by 4 bases and the J gene end by 1 base; junction bases not matched to a gene: 6. This CDR3 region has 15 residues. The CDR3 DNA follows: TGTGCCAGCAGCCTCCCGGGACAGGAATCCTACGAGCAGTACGTC. As protein: CASSLPGQESYEQYV.

This clonotype has at least ten counts. The chain joins TRBV5-1 to TRBJ2-7; the match to TRBD1 covers 10 bases. CDR1 SGHRS and CDR2 YFSETQ come from the germline V gene. The CDR3 loop spans 15 amino acids. After removal of 3 bases from V and 2 bases from J, the junction contained 5 bases not matched to a gene. The CDR3 loop is CASSYRDRGTYEQYF. The CDR3 DNA is TGCGCCAGCAGCTACCGGGACAGGGGAACCTACGAGCAGTACTTC.

This clonotype was seen at least ten times. The CDR3: CSVVGSYNEQFF. In nucleotides, the CDR3 is TGCAGCGTTGTGGGATCCTACAATGAGCAGTTCTTC. This chain joins TRBV29-1 and TRBJ2-1; D is uncertain. The CDR3 is 12 residues long. The V gene's germline CDR1 is SQVTM and CDR2 ANQGSEA. Between the trimmed V and J ends, which lost 4 bases and 1 base, there was a span of 5 bases.

This clonotype was observed many times. The V and J genes are TRBV13 and TRBJ2-7; D tentatively reads TRBD1 or TRBD2 (5 bases each). Per germline, CDR1 PRHDT and CDR2 FYEKMQ (reference sequence). With 4 bases removed from V and 5 bases from J, the gap between germline ends came to 12 bases. This CDR3 has 13 residues. CDR3 coding DNA: TGTGCCAGCAGCTCCTTGGGGGACCACGAGCAGTACGTC. Encoded protein: CASSSLGDHEQYV.

This clonotype occurred many times. The chain recombines TRBV12-3 or TRBV12-4 with TRBJ1-5; TRBD1 matches 12 bases. Unmatched junction bases numbered 9, after V lost 3 bases and J lost 0 bases. The CDR3 is made up of 19 amino acids. The CDR3 sequence: CASSFGTGGAGYSNQPQHF. The CDR3 DNA follows: TGTGCCAGCAGTTTCGGGACAGGGGGCGCGGGGTATAGCAATCAGCCCCAGCATTTT.

This clonotype was detected ten times or more. This chain uses TRBV15 with TRBJ2-3; D might be TRBD1 (5 bases). The CDR3 extends over 16 amino acids. Per the germline V gene, CDR1 is LNHNV and CDR2 is YYDKDF (reference sequence). V shed 8 bases and J shed 1 base, with 19 bases lying between them. CDR3 region: CATYKGKGARTDTQYF. The CDR3 DNA is TGTGCCACCTACAAGGGAAAAGGGGCGCGCACAGATACGCAGTATTTT.

This clonotype was seen at least ten times. The gene calls are TRBV28 and TRBJ2-3, with D perhaps TRBD2 (6 bases). The CDR3 is made up of 18 amino acids. V gave up 2 bases and J gave up 2 bases, with 20 bases separating them. CDR1 is MDHEN and CDR2 is SYDVKM in the germline V gene. The CDR3 sequence is CASSLTPFGGADTDTQYF. The CDR3 DNA follows: TGTGCCAGCAGTTTAACCCCGTTCGGGGGAGCGGACACAGATACGCAGTATTTT.

This clonotype was seen repeatedly, ten times or more. This chain joins TRBV20-1 and TRBJ2-1, with D perhaps TRBD2 (5 bases). V was clipped by 0 bases and J by 2 bases, with 11 bases between them. This CDR3 has 15 amino acids. CDR1 and CDR2 (germline): DFQATT, SNEGSKA (reference sequence). The CDR3 region is CSAREEGGPYNEQFF. CDR3 bases: TGCAGTGCTAGAGAGGAAGGAGGACCCTACAATGAGCAGTTCTTC.

The table lists this clonotype with many counts. The chain uses TRBV12-3 or TRBV12-4 and TRBJ1-5; D uncertain. V shed 11 bases and J shed 3 bases, with 14 bases lying between them. CDR3 size: 13 residues. The CDR3 loop reads CASAGGYNQPQHF. The CDR3, as DNA: TGTGCCTCGGCGGGCGGATACAATCAGCCCCAGCATTTT.

This clonotype was recorded many times. This rearrangement joins TRBV18 to TRBJ2-3; 9 bases line up with TRBD2. The ends lost 2 bases at V and 1 base at J; junction bases unmatched: 13. This CDR3 has 19 residues. CDR1 is KGHSH, CDR2 LQKENI, per germline. The CDR3 is CASSPVTSGGYSGTDTQYF. The DNA for the CDR3 is TGTGCCAGCTCACCAGTCACGAGCGGGGGGTACTCTGGCACAGATACGCAGTATTTT.

Many counts were recorded for this clonotype. This chain links TRBV7-6 with TRBJ2-3; TRBD1 aligns across 10 bases. The junction had 4 bases not matched to a gene; V was cut back by 4 bases and J by 6 bases. Germline CDR1 reads SGHVS; CDR2 reads FNYEAQ. This CDR3 has 14 amino acids. CDR3 sequence: CASSSGQGLDTQYF. The CDR3 DNA reads TGTGCCAGCAGCTCGGGACAGGGGCTCGATACGCAGTATTTT. Combining the CDR3 with reference TRBV7-6 and TRBJ2-3 gives the whole variable domain GAGVSQSPRYKVTKRGQDVALRCDPISGHVSLYWYRQALGQGPEFLTYFNYEAQQDKSGLPNDRFSAERPEGSISTLTIQRTEQRDSAMYRCASSSGQGLDTQYFGPGTRLTVL.

The chain employs TRBV20-1 and TRBJ1-2, with D unresolved. V lost 6 bases, J lost 4 bases, and 12 bases lay in between. The CDR3 totals 12 residues. The V gene's germline CDR1 is DFQATT and CDR2 SNEGSKA (reference sequence). CDR3 protein: CSAPSGIYGYTF. As DNA, the CDR3 is TGCAGTGCCCCCTCCGGGATCTATGGCTACACCTTC.

This clonotype was detected ten times or more. The rearrangement links TRBV27 to TRBJ2-7, with 13 bases identical to TRBD2. Trimming at V came to 5 bases and at J to 2 bases, leaving 3 bases not matched to a gene. The CDR3 is 15 residues long. In germline, CDR1 is MNHEY, CDR2 SMNVEV (reference sequence). In nucleotides, the CDR3 is TGTGCCAGCAGTCCGACTAGCGGGGGGACCTACGAGCAGTACGTC. Amino acid sequence: CASSPTSGGTYEQYV.

This clonotype showed up many times. J is TRBJ2-2 and V is TRBV19; a weak D match, TRBD2 (5 bases). The CDR3 is 15 residues long. Germline loops: CDR1 LNHDA, CDR2 SQIVND (reference sequence). V lost 0 bases and J 7 bases, leaving 12 bases between the germline ends. In nucleotides, the CDR3 is TGTGCCAGTAGTATAGATCCTGCGGCGGGCGGGGAGCTGTTTTTT. Translated: CASSIDPAAGGELFF.

This clonotype has at least ten counts. This chain connects TRBV12-3 or TRBV12-4 to TRBJ2-5; TRBD1 matches at 10 bases. The CDR3 extends over 15 amino acids. After removal of 4 bases from V and 5 bases from J, the junction contained 7 bases not matched to a gene. The CDR3 spells CASSSEDRGRETQYF. CDR3 bases: TGTGCCAGCAGTTCAGAAGACAGGGGGCGGGAGACCCAGTACTTC.

This clonotype was seen repeatedly, ten times or more. The genes are TRBV7-2 and TRBJ1-2; TRBD1 matches 7 bases. The V gene's germline CDR1 is SGHTA and CDR2 FQGNSA. V was clipped by 5 bases and J by 2 bases; unmatched bases: 5. The CDR3 runs to 14 residues. This CDR3 reads CASSPGQANYGYTF. The CDR3 region has the DNA TGTGCCAGCAGCCCCGGACAGGCGAACTATGGCTACACCTTC.

In its sample, this clonotype is hyperexpanded (1% or more). The chain combines TRBV5-6 with TRBJ2-1; D assignment may be TRBD1 or TRBD2 (5 bases each). The CDR3 runs 14 residues. The germline V and J ends were trimmed by 4 bases and 5 bases, with 13 bases remaining between them. CDR1 is SGHDT, CDR2 YYEEEE, per germline. Here the CDR3 reads CASSPEGRHNEQFF. CDR3 nucleotides: TGTGCCAGCAGCCCCGAGGGACGGCACAATGAGCAGTTCTTC.

This chain uses TRBV5-6 with TRBJ2-1; D is unclear. The V end lost 4 bases, the J end lost 4 bases, and 12 bases lay between the germline ends. The CDR3 runs to 14 residues. Germline CDR1 SGHDT, CDR2 YYEEEE. CDR3 amino acids: CASSPGLRYNEQFF. The CDR3 DNA reads as TGTGCCAGCAGCCCCGGGCTCCGGTACAATGAGCAGTTCTTC.